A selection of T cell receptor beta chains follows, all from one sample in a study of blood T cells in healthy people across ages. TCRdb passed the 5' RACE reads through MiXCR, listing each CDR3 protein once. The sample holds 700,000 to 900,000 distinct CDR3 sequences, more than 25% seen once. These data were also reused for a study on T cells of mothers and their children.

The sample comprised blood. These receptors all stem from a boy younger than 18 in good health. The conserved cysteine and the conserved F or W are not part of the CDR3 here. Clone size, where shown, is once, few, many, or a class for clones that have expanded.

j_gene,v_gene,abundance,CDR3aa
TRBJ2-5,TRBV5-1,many,ASSLGADVGETQY
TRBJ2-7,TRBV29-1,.,SAGVHEQY
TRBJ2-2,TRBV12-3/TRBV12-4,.,ASSAQGAGELF
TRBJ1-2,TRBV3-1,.,ACSPRQGSYGYA
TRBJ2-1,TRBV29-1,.,SVRRTSGGNNEQF
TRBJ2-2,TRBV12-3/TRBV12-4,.,ASSPGTTSGELF
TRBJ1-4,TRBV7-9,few,ASSLRGSSTNEKLF
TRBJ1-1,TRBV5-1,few,ASSLAGQLNTEAF
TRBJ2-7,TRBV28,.,ASSSAGTRSYEQY
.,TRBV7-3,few,ASSLMGGTGFETQY
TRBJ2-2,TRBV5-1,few,ASSLAPGVKDGELF
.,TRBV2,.,ASSAEQGVPYEQY
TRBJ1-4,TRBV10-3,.,AISEGGLLDEKLF
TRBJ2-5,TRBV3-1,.,ASSQGRWSEETQY
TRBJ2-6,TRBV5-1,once,ASSFMKSGANVLT
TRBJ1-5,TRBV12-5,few,ASAIGVGDNQPQH
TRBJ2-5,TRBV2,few,ASGTSGGQETQY
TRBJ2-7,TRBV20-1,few,SARGWDRRPGEQY
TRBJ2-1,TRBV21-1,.,ASSKTSVAGEYNEQF
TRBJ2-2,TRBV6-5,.,ASSYSDPTGELF
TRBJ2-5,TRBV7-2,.,ASSLALRQPMETQY
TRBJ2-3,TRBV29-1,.,SVEGTRADTQY
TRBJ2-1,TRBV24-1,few,ATSDDRGFDEQF
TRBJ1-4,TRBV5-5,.,ASSAPGHRNPGKLF
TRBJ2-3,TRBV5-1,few,ASSFGTSMNADTQY
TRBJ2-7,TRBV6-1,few,ASKIAYEQY
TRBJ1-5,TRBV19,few,ASSTWDSGSNQPQH
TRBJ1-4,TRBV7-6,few,ASSRGIGEKLF
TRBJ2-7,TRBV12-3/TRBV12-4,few,ASSLAGGFYEQY
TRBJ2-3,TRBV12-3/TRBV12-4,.,ASRKTGIADTQY
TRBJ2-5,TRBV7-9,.,ASRSGRGQSQETQY
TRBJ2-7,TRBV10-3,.,AISGRQGSSYEQY
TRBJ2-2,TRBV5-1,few,ASTDTGGFTGELF
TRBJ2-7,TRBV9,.,ASSVEDSNYEQY
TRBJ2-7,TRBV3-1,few,ASAEGSSFYEQY